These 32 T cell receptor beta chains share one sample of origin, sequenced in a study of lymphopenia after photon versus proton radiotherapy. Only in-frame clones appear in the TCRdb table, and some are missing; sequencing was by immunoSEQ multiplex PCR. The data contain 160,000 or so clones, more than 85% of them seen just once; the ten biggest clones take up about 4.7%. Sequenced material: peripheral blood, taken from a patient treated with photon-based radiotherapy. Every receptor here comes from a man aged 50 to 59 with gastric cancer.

CDR3 DNA: TGTGCCAGCAGCTTAGTACTAGCGGGAGGGCGCCACGAGCAGTACTTC. Amino acid sequence: CASSLVLAGGRHEQYF. This sequence joins TRBV7-2 and TRBJ2-7; 13 nucleotides agree with TRBD2. Trimming cost V 1 base and J 5 bases; bases outside gene matches: 5. Germline V CDR1 and CDR2: SGHTA, FQGNSA. This CDR3 spans 16 amino acids.

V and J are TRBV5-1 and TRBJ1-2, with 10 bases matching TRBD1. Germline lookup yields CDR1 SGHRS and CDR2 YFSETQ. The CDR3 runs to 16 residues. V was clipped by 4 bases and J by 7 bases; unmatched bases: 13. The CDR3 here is CASSPGQGTEGSGYTF. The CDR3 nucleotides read TGCGCCAGCAGCCCGGGACAGGGGACGGAGGGGAGTGGCTACACCTTC.

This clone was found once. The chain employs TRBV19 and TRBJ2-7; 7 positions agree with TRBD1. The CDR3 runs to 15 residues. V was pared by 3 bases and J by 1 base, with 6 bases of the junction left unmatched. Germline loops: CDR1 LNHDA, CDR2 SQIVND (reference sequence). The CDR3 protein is CASSILGTESYEQYF. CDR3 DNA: TGTGCCAGTAGTATCCTCGGGACAGAGTCCTACGAGCAGTACTTC.

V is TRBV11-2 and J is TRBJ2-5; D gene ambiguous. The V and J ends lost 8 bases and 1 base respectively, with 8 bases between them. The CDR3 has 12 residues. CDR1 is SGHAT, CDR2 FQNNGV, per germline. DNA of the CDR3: TGTGCCAGCGAGGCAGGCCAAGAGACCCAGTACTTC. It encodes CASEAGQETQYF.

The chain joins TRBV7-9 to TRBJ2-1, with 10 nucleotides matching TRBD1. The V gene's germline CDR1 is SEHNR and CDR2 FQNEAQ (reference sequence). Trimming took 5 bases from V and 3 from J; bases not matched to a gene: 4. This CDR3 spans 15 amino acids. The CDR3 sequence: CASSLGTGDYNEQFF. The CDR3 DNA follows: TGTGCCAGCAGCCTGGGGACAGGGGACTACAATGAGCAGTTCTTC.

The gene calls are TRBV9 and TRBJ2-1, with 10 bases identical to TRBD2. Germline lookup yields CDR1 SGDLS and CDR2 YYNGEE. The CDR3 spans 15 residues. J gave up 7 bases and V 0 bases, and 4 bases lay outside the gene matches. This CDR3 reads CASSVVLAGVNEQFF. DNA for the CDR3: TGTGCCAGCAGCGTAGTCCTAGCGGGAGTTAATGAGCAGTTCTTC.

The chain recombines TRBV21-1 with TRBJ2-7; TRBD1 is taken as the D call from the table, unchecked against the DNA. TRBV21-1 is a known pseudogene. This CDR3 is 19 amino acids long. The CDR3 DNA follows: TGTGCCAGCATCCATTGTTCACCCACCTCAGGGGCAACCTCCTACGAGCAGTACTTC. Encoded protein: CASIHCSPTSGATSYEQYF.

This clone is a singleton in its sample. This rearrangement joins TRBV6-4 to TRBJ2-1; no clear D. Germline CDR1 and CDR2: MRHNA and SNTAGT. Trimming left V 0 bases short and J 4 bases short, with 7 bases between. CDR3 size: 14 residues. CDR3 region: CASSDSKDYNEQFF. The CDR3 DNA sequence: TGTGCCAGCAGTGACTCGAAGGATTACAATGAGCAGTTCTTC.

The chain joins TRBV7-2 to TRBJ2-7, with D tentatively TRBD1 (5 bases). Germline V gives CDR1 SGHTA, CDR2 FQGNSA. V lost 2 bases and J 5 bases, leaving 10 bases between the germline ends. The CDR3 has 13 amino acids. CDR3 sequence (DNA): TGTGCCAGCAGCTTACGCAGGGTCCACGAGCAGTACTTC. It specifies CASSLRRVHEQYF.

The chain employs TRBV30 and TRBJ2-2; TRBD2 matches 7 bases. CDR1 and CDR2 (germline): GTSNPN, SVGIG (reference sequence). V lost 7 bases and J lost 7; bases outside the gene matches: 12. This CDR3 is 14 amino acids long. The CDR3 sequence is CASPEGREGGELFF. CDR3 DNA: TGTGCCTCCCCCGAGGGCAGGGAGGGCGGGGAGCTGTTTTTT.

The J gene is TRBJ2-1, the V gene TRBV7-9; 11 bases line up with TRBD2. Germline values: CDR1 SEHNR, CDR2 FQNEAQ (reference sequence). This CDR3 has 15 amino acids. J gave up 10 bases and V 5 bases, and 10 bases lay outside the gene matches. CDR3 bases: TGTGCCAGCAGCGTCCTAGCGGGAGGTTCAGGGGAGCAGTTCTTC. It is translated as CASSVLAGGSGEQFF.

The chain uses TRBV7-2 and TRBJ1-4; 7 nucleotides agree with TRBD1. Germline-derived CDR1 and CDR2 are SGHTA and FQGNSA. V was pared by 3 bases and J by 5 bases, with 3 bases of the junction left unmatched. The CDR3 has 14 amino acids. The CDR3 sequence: CASSFTGQNEKLFF. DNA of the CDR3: TGTGCCAGCAGCTTTACGGGACAGAATGAAAAACTGTTTTTT.

Written as DNA, the CDR3 is TGTGCCAGCAGTGAACGGTGGACTCGAGAAGCTTTCTTT. Amino acid sequence: CASSERWTREAFF. J is TRBJ1-1 and V is TRBV2, with D uncertain. V gave up 2 bases and J gave up 8 bases, with 12 bases separating them. This CDR3 has 13 amino acids. Germline loops: CDR1 SNHLY, CDR2 FYNNEI.

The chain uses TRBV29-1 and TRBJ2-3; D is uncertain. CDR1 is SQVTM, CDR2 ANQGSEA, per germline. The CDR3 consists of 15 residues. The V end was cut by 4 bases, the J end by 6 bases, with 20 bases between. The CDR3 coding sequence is TGCAGCGTTGTTTCAGAGCATCCTAAACGGGATACGCAGTATTTT. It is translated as CSVVSEHPKRDTQYF.

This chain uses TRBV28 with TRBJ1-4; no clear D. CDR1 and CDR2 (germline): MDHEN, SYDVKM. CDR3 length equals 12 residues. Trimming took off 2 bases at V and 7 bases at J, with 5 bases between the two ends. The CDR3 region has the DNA TGTGCCAGCAGTTTACTGGGTGAAAAACTGTTTTTT. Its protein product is CASSLLGEKLFF.

The CDR3 DNA reads TGCGCCAGCTCAACTGGACAGGGGGTAGGACAAGAGACCCAGTACTTC. Protein: CASSTGQGVGQETQYF. The genes are TRBV10-1 and TRBJ2-5; 10 bases align to TRBD1. The CDR3 consists of 16 residues. V trimming: 8 bases; J trimming: 2 bases; junction bases outside the gene matches: 11. Germline values: CDR1 WNHNN, CDR2 SYGVQD (reference sequence).

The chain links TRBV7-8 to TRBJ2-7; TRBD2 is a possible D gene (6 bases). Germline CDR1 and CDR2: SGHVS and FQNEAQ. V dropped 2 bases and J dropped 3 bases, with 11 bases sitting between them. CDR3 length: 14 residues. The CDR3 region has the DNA TGTGCCAGCAGCTTAAGGGACTCCGGCTACGAGCAGTACTTC. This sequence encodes CASSLRDSGYEQYF.

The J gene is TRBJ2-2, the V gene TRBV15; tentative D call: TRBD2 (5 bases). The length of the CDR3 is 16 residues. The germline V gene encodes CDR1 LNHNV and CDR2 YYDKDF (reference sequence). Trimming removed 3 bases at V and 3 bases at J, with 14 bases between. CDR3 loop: CATSRDLQSYTGELFF. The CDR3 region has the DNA TGTGCCACCAGCAGGGACTTACAATCGTACACCGGGGAGCTGTTTTTT.

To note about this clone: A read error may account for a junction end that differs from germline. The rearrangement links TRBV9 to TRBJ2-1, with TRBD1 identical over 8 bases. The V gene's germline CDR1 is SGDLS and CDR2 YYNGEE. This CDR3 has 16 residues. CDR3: CTSSVVGQGIYNEQFF. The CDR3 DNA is TGTACCAGCAGCGTAGTTGGACAGGGTATCTACAATGAGCAGTTCTTC. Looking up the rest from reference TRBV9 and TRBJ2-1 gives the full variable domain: DSGVTQTPKHLITATGQRVTLRCSPRSGDLSVYWYQQSLDQGLQFLIQYYNGEERAKGNILERFSAQQFPDLHSELNLSSLELGDSALYFCTSSVVGQGIYNEQFFGPGTRLTVL.

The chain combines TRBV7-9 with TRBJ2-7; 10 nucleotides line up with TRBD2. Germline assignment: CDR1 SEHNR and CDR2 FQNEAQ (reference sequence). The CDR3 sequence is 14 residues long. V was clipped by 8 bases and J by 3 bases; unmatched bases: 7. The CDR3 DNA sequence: TGTGCCAGCGGACCCGGGACTAGCGTCTACGAGCAGTACTTC. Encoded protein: CASGPGTSVYEQYF.

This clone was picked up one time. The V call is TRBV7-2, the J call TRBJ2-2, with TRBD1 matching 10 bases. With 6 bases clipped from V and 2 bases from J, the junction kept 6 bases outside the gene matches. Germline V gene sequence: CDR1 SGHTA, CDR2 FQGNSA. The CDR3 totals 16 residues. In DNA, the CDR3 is TGTGCCAGCAGTTTTAGACAGGGGGCTAACACCGGGGAGCTGTTTTTT. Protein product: CASSFRQGANTGELFF.

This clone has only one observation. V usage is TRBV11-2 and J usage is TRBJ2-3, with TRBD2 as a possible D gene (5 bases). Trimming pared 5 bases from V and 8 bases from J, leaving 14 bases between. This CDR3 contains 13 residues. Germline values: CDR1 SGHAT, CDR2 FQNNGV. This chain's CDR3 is CASSPHTRGTQYF. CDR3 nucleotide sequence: TGTGCCAGCAGCCCTCACACCCGGGGTACGCAGTATTTT.

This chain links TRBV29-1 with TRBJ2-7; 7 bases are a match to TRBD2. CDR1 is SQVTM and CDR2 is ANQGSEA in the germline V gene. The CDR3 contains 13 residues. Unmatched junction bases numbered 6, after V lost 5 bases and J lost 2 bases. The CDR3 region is CSVIKRGAYEQYF. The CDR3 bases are TGCAGCGTTATTAAACGGGGGGCCTACGAGCAGTACTTC.

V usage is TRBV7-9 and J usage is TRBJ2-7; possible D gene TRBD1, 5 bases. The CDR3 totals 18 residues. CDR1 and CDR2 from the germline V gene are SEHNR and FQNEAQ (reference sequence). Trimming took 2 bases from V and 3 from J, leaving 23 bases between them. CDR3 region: CASSLINSRAFLGYEQYF. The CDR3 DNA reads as TGTGCCAGCAGCTTAATTAATAGCAGGGCCTTCCTGGGCTACGAGCAGTACTTC.

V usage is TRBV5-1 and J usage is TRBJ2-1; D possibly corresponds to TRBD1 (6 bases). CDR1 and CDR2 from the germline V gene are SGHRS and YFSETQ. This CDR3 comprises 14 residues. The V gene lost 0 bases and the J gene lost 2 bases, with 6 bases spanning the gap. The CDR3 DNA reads TGCGCCAGCAGCTTGGGGGACACCTACAATGAGCAGTTCTTC. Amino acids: CASSLGDTYNEQFF.

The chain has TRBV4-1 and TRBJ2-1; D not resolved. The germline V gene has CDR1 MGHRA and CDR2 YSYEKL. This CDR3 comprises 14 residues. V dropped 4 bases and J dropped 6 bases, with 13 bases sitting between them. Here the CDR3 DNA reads TGCGCCAGCAGCCTCCTCGACGTGGCCAATGAGCAGTTCTTC. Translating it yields CASSLLDVANEQFF.

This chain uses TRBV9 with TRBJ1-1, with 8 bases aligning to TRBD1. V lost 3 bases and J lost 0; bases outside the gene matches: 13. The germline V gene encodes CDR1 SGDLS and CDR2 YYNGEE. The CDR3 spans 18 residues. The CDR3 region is CASSAPRTGHHMNTEAFF. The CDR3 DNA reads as TGTGCCAGCAGCGCACCTCGGACAGGGCACCATATGAACACTGAAGCTTTCTTT.

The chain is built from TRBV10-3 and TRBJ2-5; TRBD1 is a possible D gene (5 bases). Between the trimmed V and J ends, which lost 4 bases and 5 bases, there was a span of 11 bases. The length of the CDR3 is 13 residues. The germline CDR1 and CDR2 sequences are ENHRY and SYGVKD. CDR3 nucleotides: TGTGCCATCAGTGGGGTGGCAGGGGAGACCCAGTACTTC. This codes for CAISGVAGETQYF.

DNA for the CDR3: TGCAGCGCGGACAGGGTAGGTGACGAGCAGTTCTTC. As protein: CSADRVGDEQFF. The chain couples TRBV29-1 to TRBJ2-1; 8 bases fit TRBD1. Germline CDR1 reads SQVTM; CDR2 reads ANQGSEA. V lost 7 bases, J lost 10 bases, and 9 bases stayed unmatched. The CDR3 runs 12 residues.

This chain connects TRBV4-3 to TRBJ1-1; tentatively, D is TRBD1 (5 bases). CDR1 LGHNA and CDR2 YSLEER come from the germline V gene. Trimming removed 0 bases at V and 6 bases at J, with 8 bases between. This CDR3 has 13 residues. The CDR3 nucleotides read TGCGCCAGCAGCCAAGAACCGGGGGCTGAAGCTTTCTTT. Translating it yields CASSQEPGAEAFF.

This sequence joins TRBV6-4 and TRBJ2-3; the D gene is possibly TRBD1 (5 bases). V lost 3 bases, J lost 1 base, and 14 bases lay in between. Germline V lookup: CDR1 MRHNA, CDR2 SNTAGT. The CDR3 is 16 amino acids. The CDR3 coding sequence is TGTGCCAGCAGTGAAGGGGTGCATCATGGCACAGATACGCAGTATTTT. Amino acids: CASSEGVHHGTDTQYF.

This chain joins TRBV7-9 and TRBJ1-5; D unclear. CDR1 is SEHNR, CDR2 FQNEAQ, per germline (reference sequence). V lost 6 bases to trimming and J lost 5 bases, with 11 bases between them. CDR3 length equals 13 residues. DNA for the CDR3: TGTGCCAGCAGTTACCAAGCGGATCAGCCCCAGCATTTT. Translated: CASSYQADQPQHF. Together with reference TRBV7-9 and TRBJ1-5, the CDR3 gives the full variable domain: DTGVSQNPRHKITKRGQNVTFRCDPISEHNRLYWYRQTLGQGPEFLTYFQNEAQLEKSRLLSDRFSAERPKGSFSTLEIQRTEQGDSAMYLCASSYQADQPQHFGDGTRLSIL.